These T cell receptor beta chains were read from a single sample in a study of tumor-infiltrating lymphocytes in primary liver carcinoma. From the multiplex PCR reads, TCRdb called clonotypes with MiXCR, one entry per CDR3 protein. The sample shows under 50,000 distinct CDR3 sequences, 60% to 85% of them seen only once. The specimen sequenced was liver tumor tissue from sampling region 5. The receptors derive from a man aged 40-49 years with primary liver carcinoma and hepatitis B virus infection. Both conserved end residues are part of each CDR3. The D gene is left open where the match is weak. The size of a clone is reported for some rows only, either as once, few or many, or as a class for expanded clones.

clone_size,d_call,j_call,v_call,cdr3_nt,cdr3_aa
-,TRBD2,TRBJ2-1,TRBV29-1,TGCAGCGACCCTAGCGGGGTGGCCTACAATGAGCAGTTCTTC,CSDPSGVAYNEQFF
-,TRBD2,TRBJ2-1,TRBV19,TGTGCCAGTAGAATGGTGACTAGCGTGTACAATGAGCAGTTCTTC,CASRMVTSVYNEQFF
-,-,TRBJ2-7,TRBV5-1,TGCGCCAGCAGCTTGGAGGCCGGGGGCATATACGAGCAGTACTTC,CASSLEAGGIYEQYF
-,-,TRBJ2-1,TRBV6-5,TGTGCCAACAGGGACTCCTACGATGAGCAGTTCTTC,CANRDSYDEQFF
many,TRBD2,TRBJ2-1,TRBV5-1,TGCGCCAGCAGCTCAGGGACTAGCGCCAATGAGCAGTTCTTC,CASSSGTSANEQFF
-,-,TRBJ2-2,TRBV5-1,TGCGCCAGCAACTTCCAACCAGCGGGTTTTACCGGGGAGCTGTTTTTT,CASNFQPAGFTGELFF
many,TRBD1,TRBJ1-4,TRBV7-9,TGTGCCAGCAGCCCAGGGACAGGGGGCTACGTTGTTGAAAAACTGTTTTTT,CASSPGTGGYVVEKLFF
-,-,TRBJ1-3,TRBV7-3,TGTGCCAGCAGCTTAACGGGAGAGAGCTCTGGAAACACCATATATTTT,CASSLTGESSGNTIYF
-,-,TRBJ2-4,TRBV5-6,TGTGTCAGCAGATTGTTAGGGGGATTAGGAAACATTCAGTACTTC,CVSRLLGGLGNIQYF
many,-,TRBJ2-1,TRBV5-4,TGTGCCAGCGGTCCAAACTCGGCAGGCTACAATGAGCAGTTCTTC,CASGPNSAGYNEQFF
-,-,TRBJ1-3,TRBV7-3,TGTGCCAGCAGCTTAAGTGGGGGTTTCGGAAACACCATATATTTT,CASSLSGGFGNTIYF
few,-,TRBJ2-7,TRBV11-2,TGTGCCGGCAGCTTAACTGACACTGTCTACGAGCAGTACTTT,CAGSLTDTVYEQYF
-,TRBD2,TRBJ2-5,TRBV13,TGCGCCAGCAGCTCACTAGCGGGAGTGGGAGAGGCCCAGTACTTC,CASSSLAGVGEAQYF
-,-,TRBJ1-5,TRBV6-1,TGTGCCAGCACTGAACGGGGTCTTAGCAATCAGTCCCAGCATTTT,CASTERGLSNQSQHF
-,-,TRBJ2-7,TRBV6-1,TGTGCGGGCAGTGAAGAGAGGAGCTACGAGCAGTACTTC,CAGSEERSYEQYF
-,-,TRBJ1-1,TRBV12-3/TRBV12-4,TGTGCCTGCAGCAGAGGGACGTCTTATGAAGCTTTCTTT,CACSRGTSYEAFF
many,-,TRBJ1-6,TRBV30,TGTGCCTGGAGTCCGAAAAGGGGTGTCGATTCACCCCTCCACTTT,CAWSPKRGVDSPLHF
-,-,TRBJ2-7,TRBV4-2,TGTGCCAGCAGCCCCGACCTTATCCCGGGCTACGAGCAATACTTC,CASSPDLIPGYEQYF
few,-,TRBJ2-5,TRBV28,TGTGCCAGCAGTTTAATAGAAACCGTCCAAGAGACCCAGTACTTC,CASSLIETVQETQYF
-,-,TRBJ1-3,TRBV6-5,TGTGCCAGCAGGATGACAGAGGATTCATACACCATATATTTT,CASRMTEDSYTIYF
-,TRBD2,TRBJ2-2,TRBV6-4,TGTGCCAGCACCGAGATAGCGGGAGAAACCGGGGAGCTGTTTTTT,CASTEIAGETGELFF
-,-,TRBJ2-3,TRBV6-6,TGCGCCAGCAGTTGGAAGCGAGATACGCAGTATTTT,CASSWKRDTQYF
many,-,TRBJ1-1,TRBV7-9,TGTGCCAGCAGCTACCAAACCCAGGAAGCTTTCTTT,CASSYQTQEAFF
-,-,TRBJ2-7,TRBV11-2,TGTGACAGGAGCTTGACCGACGGAGCCTACGAGCAGTACTTC,CDRSLTDGAYEQYF
-,-,TRBJ1-2,TRBV29-1,TGCAGCGTTGTTAGAGAAGGGAGAGGCTATGGCTACACCTTC,CSVVREGRGYGYTF
medium-sized,-,TRBJ2-6,TRBV6-2/TRBV6-3,TGTGCCAGCAGTTACACCTCTGGGGCCAACGTCCTGACTTTC,CASSYTSGANVLTF
-,-,TRBJ1-1,TRBV6-1,TGTGCCAGCAATGAATTGAGCAAGGGAGATGAAGCTTTCTTT,CASNELSKGDEAFF
-,-,TRBJ2-5,TRBV11-2,TGTGGCGCCAGCTTAGATCTTCTGGAGACCCAGTACTTC,CGASLDLLETQYF
-,TRBD2,TRBJ2-7,TRBV6-6,TGTGCCAGCAGTCTCACTAGAGGGAGGGGTTCCTGCGAGCAGTACTTC,CASSLTRGRGSCEQYF
-,-,TRBJ2-3,TRBV12-3/TRBV12-4,TGTGCCAGCAGTTTACAAGACGGCATAGATACGCAGTATTTT,CASSLQDGIDTQYF
once,-,TRBJ2-5,TRBV15,TGTGCCACCAGCAGAGGGGTGGTGGAGACCCAGTACTTC,CATSRGVVETQYF
-,-,TRBJ2-1,TRBV4-2,TGTGCGAGCGACCGACAGGAGGGCAATGAGCAGTTCTTC,CASDRQEGNEQFF
once,TRBD1,TRBJ1-2,TRBV29-1,TGCATCGCTGCCCGGACAGGGCTTGATGCTGGGTACACCTTC,CIAARTGLDAGYTF
-,-,TRBJ2-1,TRBV4-2,TGTGCTAGCAGCCACACCGACGTCTCCTACAATGAGCAGTCCTTC,CASSHTDVSYNEQSF
-,-,TRBJ2-3,TRBV7-9,TGTGCCAGCTGCTTGAGCCAGGCCCCAGATACGCAGTGTTTT,CASCLSQAPDTQCF
many,-,TRBJ2-7,TRBV7-8,TGTGCCAGCAGCCCCCGACAGGTCTACGAGCAGTACTTC,CASSPRQVYEQYF
-,-,TRBJ2-7,TRBV12-1,TGCGCCAGCAGCCTCCGTGAAGTAGCGGGATCTATTTCTTACGAGCAGTACTTC,CASSLREVAGSISYEQYF
-,-,TRBJ1-4,TRBV16,TGTGCCAGCAGCCAACGCCGGACAGCCTCCAATGAAAAACGGTTTTTT,CASSQRRTASNEKRFF
-,-,TRBJ2-7,TRBV5-1,TGCGCCAGCAGCTTGGAGGCCGGGGGCATATACGATCAGTACTTC,CASSLEAGGIYDQYF
many,-,TRBJ2-7,TRBV10-2,TGCGCCAGCAGTGCGGCCCCCGCGGGCGAGCAGTACTTC,CASSAAPAGEQYF
medium-sized,TRBD2,TRBJ2-7,TRBV11-2,TGTGCCAGCAGCAAACAGACTAGCTCCGAGCAGTACTTC,CASSKQTSSEQYF
-,-,TRBJ2-7,TRBV6-6,TGTGCCAGCAGGTGGCGCGACTTCTACGAGCAGTACTTC,CASRWRDFYEQYF
-,TRBD2,TRBJ2-2,TRBV12-3/TRBV12-4,TGTACCAGCAGTCCTCTAGCGGGAGCGGCGGGAACCGGGAAGCTGTTTTTT,CTSSPLAGAAGTGKLFF
many,-,TRBJ2-3,TRBV28,TGTGCCAGCAGTTTAGGGCAGGGGAGGACAGATACGCAGTATTTT,CASSLGQGRTDTQYF
few,TRBD1,TRBJ1-1,TRBV11-2,TGTGCCAGCAGCCCTTGGAATGAGGGGGCTGAAGCCTTCTTT,CASSPWNEGAEAFF
many,-,TRBJ2-3,TRBV10-3,TGTGCCATCAGTGGGGGCGCAGGTACAGATACGCAGTATTTT,CAISGGAGTDTQYF
-,TRBD2,TRBJ2-1,TRBV28,TGTGCCAGCATCCCCAGCGGGAGTTACAATGAGCGGTTCTTC,CASIPSGSYNERFF
many,-,TRBJ2-1,TRBV5-4,TGTGCCAGCAGCGCCAGGGGGGGGACCGTCTACAATGAGCAGTTCTTC,CASSARGGTVYNEQFF
-,TRBD2,TRBJ2-3,TRBV10-3,TGTGCCATCAGTAAGTCGAACGCGGGAGCAGATACGCAGTATTTT,CAISKSNAGADTQYF
-,-,TRBJ2-5,TRBV5-1,TGCGTCAGCTGCTTGGAAGTGATCCTACCACAAGAGACCCAGTACTTC,CVSCLEVILPQETQYF
-,-,TRBJ2-1,TRBV29-1,TGCAGCGTACACCCAGGGGCGAGCTCCTACAACGGGCAGTTCTTC,CSVHPGASSYNGQFF
-,-,TRBJ2-7,TRBV6-5,TGTGCCAGCAACTCGAAAGGGGGAACCGAGCAGTACTTT,CASNSKGGTEQYF